This entry is about one T cell receptor beta chain. The use of a sample-barcoded 5' primer and a J-beta primer mix characterized a second PCR of 7 to 11 cycles. Carrying 12 random nucleotides, a template-switch adaptor labeled each individual cDNA molecule. TCRdb ran MiXCR on the 5' RACE reads and lists one entry per CDR3 protein. The sample has about 810,000 distinct CDR3 sequences; about 37% are singletons. This sample is drawn from a study of blood T cells in healthy people across ages. Trimming cost V 3 bases and J 6 bases, with 5 bases left between them. CDR1 LGHDT and CDR2 YNNKEL come from the germline V gene (reference sequence). The CDR3 consists of 11 residues.

This receptor was identified in a man between 18 and 35 years old in good health. The chain uses TRBV3-1 and TRBJ1-1, with D uncertain. The specimen sequenced was blood. In DNA form, the CDR3 reads TGTGCCAGCAGCCAGTATTCTGAAGCTTTCTTT. Translated, it gives CASSQYSEAFF.